Listed here are 25 T cell receptor beta chains from one sample, sequenced in a study of T cell clusters in autoimmune cytopenias. Roughly 40,000 genome equivalents of blood DNA were amplified for TRB. Multiplex touch-down PCR amplified TRB using TRB-A and TRB-B pools in one tube. One entry per CDR3 protein, without DNA, is what TCRdb gives after re-calling the multiplex PCR reads. This sample's table has some 7,400 distinct CDR3 sequences. A further study also used this sample, focusing on T cell repertoires in aging, cancer and after chemotherapy.

Sequenced sample: peripheral blood. The receptor set was obtained from a human donor in good health.

The chain carries TRBV6-5 and TRBJ1-1. The CDR3 sequence is 13 residues long. CDR1 MNHEY and CDR2 SVGAGI come from the germline V gene. CDR3 residues: CASSLSANTEAFF.

This chain's CDR3 is CASSYGGNTEAFF. The V call is TRBV6-2 or TRBV6-3, the J call TRBJ1-1; TCRdb proposes TRBD1, but this gene call is untestable without DNA. CDR1 is MNHEY, CDR2 SVGEGT, per germline. The CDR3 is 13 residues long.

This clonotype is deemed medium-sized by its frequency. The chain carries TRBV19 and TRBJ2-7; the TRBD1 assignment by TCRdb is unverifiable without DNA. CDR3 length: 13 amino acids. Germline V gives CDR1 LNHDA, CDR2 SQIVND (reference sequence). CDR3 amino acids: CASRNRGDYEQYF.

The chain carries TRBV6-5 and TRBJ1-3; TCRdb selects TRBD1, and the lack of DNA leaves this call unchecked. Germline V gives CDR1 MNHEY, CDR2 SVGAGI. The CDR3 is made up of 15 amino acids. CDR3 in amino acids: CASRSSGGPGNTIYF.

This chain links TRBV5-6 with TRBJ2-5; TCRdb's assignment of TRBD2 cannot be checked, as there is no DNA. Germline V lookup: CDR1 SGHDT, CDR2 YYEEEE. The CDR3 loop spans 13 amino acids. The CDR3 protein is CASSLAASGAQYF.

V and J are TRBV5-1 and TRBJ2-1; absent DNA, TCRdb's TRBD2 call cannot be checked. CDR1 and CDR2 from the germline V gene are SGHRS and YFSETQ. This CDR3 has 15 amino acids. CDR3 region: CASSLESLSYNEQFF.

The chain couples TRBV6-5 to TRBJ1-1. The V gene's germline CDR1 is MNHEY and CDR2 SVGAGI. The CDR3 length is 11 residues. CDR3 protein: CASGWQAEAFF.

This chain joins TRBV6-5 and TRBJ1-6; TCRdb's D call of TRBD1 is untestable without DNA. Germline CDR1 and CDR2: MNHEY and SVGAGI. This CDR3 spans 14 amino acids. This CDR3 reads CASSRTGDVSPLHF.

V and J are TRBV19 and TRBJ1-3; lacking DNA, the TRBD1 call made by TCRdb goes unchecked. Germline lookup yields CDR1 LNHDA and CDR2 SQIVND (reference sequence). This CDR3 is built from 16 residues. The CDR3 loop reads CASSDHRDPSGNTIYF. Together with reference TRBV19 and TRBJ1-3, the CDR3 gives the full variable domain: DGGITQSPKYLFRKEGQNVTLSCEQNLNHDAMYWYRQDPGQGLRLIYYSQIVNDFQKGDIAEGYSVSREKKESFPLTVTSAQKNPTAFYLCASSDHRDPSGNTIYFGEGSWLTVV.

The genes are TRBV7-2 and TRBJ1-2; TCRdb picks TRBD1, but there is no DNA to check that call. Per the germline V gene, CDR1 is SGHTA and CDR2 is FQGNSA. The CDR3 contains 14 residues. The chain's CDR3 is CASSLDNRGLGYTF.

The V and J genes are TRBV7-6 and TRBJ2-1. The CDR3 extends over 12 amino acids. Germline CDR1 reads SGHVS; CDR2 reads FNYEAQ. CDR3 amino acids: CASSLSGNEQFF.

V and J are TRBV5-4 and TRBJ2-1; with no DNA, the TCRdb D assignment of TRBD2 cannot be verified. Germline V gives CDR1 SGHNT, CDR2 YYREEE (reference sequence). This CDR3 spans 15 amino acids. The CDR3 reads CASSFPGTSDNEQFF.

CDR3 protein: CASSLVGGNSPLHF. The chain links TRBV7-6 to TRBJ1-6. CDR3 length: 14 amino acids. Germline V CDR1 and CDR2: SGHVS, FNYEAQ.

V and J are TRBV6-1 and TRBJ1-5; without DNA, the TCRdb call of TRBD1 cannot be checked. Germline assignment: CDR1 MNHNS and CDR2 SASEGT. The CDR3 runs 14 residues. CDR3 loop: CASSYDPLQGPQHF.

The chain uses TRBV5-1 and TRBJ2-7. CDR3 length: 15 residues. The V gene's germline CDR1 is SGHRS and CDR2 YFSETQ. CDR3 protein: CASSLEGWLSYEQYF. Filled out from reference TRBV5-1 and TRBJ2-7, the complete variable domain reads KAGVTQTPRYLIKTRGQQVTLSCSPISGHRSVSWYQQTPGQGLQFLFEYFSETQRNKGNFPGRFSGRQFSNSRSEMNVSTLELGDSALYLCASSLEGWLSYEQYFGPGTRLTVT.

By frequency, this clonotype registers medium-sized. The CDR3 region is CASQQETGQGNTIYF. This chain uses TRBV6-1 with TRBJ1-3; TCRdb's D call of TRBD1 is untestable without DNA. The CDR3 length is 15 residues. In germline, CDR1 is MNHNS, CDR2 SASEGT.

V and J are TRBV5-6 and TRBJ2-3; TCRdb designates TRBD2, a call that cannot be tested without DNA. In germline, CDR1 is SGHDT, CDR2 YYEEEE. CDR3 length: 15 amino acids. Here the CDR3 reads CASSLASGSTDTQYF.

Judged by frequency, this clonotype is medium-sized (0.01 to 0.1%). The chain uses TRBV29-1 and TRBJ2-1; with no DNA, the TCRdb D assignment of TRBD1 cannot be verified. The CDR3 is 16 residues long. Germline-derived CDR1 and CDR2 are SQVTM and ANQGSEA. CDR3 sequence reads: CSVEGAVASSYNEQFF.

CDR3 amino acids: CASSFRDSSYEQYF. This rearrangement joins TRBV12-3 or TRBV12-4 to TRBJ2-7; TCRdb outputs TRBD1, but without DNA this stays unchecked. This CDR3 comprises 14 residues.

The rearrangement joins TRBV7-4 to TRBJ2-3; the D gene TCRdb calls, TRBD1, cannot be checked with no DNA. There are 15 residues in the CDR3. Germline CDR1 is SGHVT and CDR2 is SQSDAQ. The CDR3 loop is CASSKGGQGTDTQYF.

The rearrangement uses TRBV18 and TRBJ1-5; the TRBD1 assignment by TCRdb is unverifiable without DNA. Germline loops: CDR1 KGHSH, CDR2 LQKENI. The CDR3 totals 14 residues. The CDR3 region is CASSPGTDGTPQHF. Together with reference TRBV18 and TRBJ1-5, the CDR3 gives the full variable domain: NAGVMQNPRHLVRRRGQEARLRCSPMKGHSHVYWYRQLPEEGLKFMVYLQKENIIDESGMPKERFSAEFPKEGPSILRIQQVVRGDSAAYFCASSPGTDGTPQHFGDGTRLSIL.

The V gene is TRBV30, the J gene TRBJ1-5; the D call from TCRdb, TRBD1, cannot be confirmed without DNA. The CDR3 runs 14 residues. Germline CDR1 and CDR2: GTSNPN and SVGIG (reference sequence). The CDR3 loop reads CAWSSGGAGQPQHF.

The V gene is TRBV5-6, the J gene TRBJ2-3; the D call from TCRdb, TRBD1, cannot be confirmed without DNA. CDR3 length: 13 residues. Looked up from germline, CDR1 is SGHDT and CDR2 is YYEEEE. The CDR3 reads CASSFPGVGTQYF.

The CDR3 loop is CASSSLDQETQYF. The chain employs TRBV12-3 or TRBV12-4 and TRBJ2-5. This CDR3 comprises 13 residues.

V gene TRBV27 combines with J gene TRBJ1-4; TCRdb indicates TRBD1, and absent DNA this call remains unverified. CDR1 and CDR2 (germline): MNHEY, SMNVEV (reference sequence). CDR3 length equals 16 residues. CDR3 loop: CASSPKVGTAYEKLFF.